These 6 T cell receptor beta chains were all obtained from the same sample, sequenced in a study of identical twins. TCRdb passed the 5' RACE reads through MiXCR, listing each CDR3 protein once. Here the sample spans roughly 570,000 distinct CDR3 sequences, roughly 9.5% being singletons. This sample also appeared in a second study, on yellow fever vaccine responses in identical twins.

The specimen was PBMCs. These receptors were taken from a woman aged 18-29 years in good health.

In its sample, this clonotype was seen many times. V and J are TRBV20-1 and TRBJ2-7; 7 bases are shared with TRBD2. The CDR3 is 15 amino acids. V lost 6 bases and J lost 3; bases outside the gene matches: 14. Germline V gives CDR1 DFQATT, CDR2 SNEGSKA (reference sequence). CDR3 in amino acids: CSAGGPSLALYEQYF. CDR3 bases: TGCAGTGCCGGCGGACCATCACTAGCGCTCTACGAGCAGTACTTC.

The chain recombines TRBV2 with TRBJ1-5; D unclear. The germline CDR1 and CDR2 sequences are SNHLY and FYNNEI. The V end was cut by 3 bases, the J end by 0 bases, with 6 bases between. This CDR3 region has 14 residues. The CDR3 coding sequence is TGTGCCAGCAGTGACAGGTCTAGCAATCAGCCCCAGCATTTT. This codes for CASSDRSSNQPQHF.

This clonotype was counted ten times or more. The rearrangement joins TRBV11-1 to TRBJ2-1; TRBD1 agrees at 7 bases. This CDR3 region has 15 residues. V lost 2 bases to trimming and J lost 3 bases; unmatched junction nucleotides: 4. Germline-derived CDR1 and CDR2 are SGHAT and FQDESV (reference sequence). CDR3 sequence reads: CASSLTGVGYNEQFF. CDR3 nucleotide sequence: TGTGCCAGCAGCTTAACAGGGGTAGGCTACAATGAGCAGTTCTTC.

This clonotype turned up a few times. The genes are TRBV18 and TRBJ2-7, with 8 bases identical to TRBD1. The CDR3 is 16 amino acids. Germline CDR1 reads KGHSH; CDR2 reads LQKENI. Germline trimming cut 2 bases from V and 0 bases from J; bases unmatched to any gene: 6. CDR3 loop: CASSPSDRVGSYEQYF. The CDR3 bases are TGTGCCAGCTCACCATCGGACAGGGTGGGCTCCTACGAGCAGTACTTC.

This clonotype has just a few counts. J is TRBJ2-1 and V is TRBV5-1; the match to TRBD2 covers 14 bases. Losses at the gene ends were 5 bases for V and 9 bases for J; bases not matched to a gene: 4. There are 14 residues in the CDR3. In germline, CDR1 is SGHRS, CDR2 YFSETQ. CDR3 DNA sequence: TGCGCCAGCAGAGGACTAGCGGGAGGTGGTGAGCAGTTCTTC. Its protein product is CASRGLAGGGEQFF.

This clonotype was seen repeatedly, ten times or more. CDR3 residues: CASSSGTANEKLFF. As DNA, the CDR3 is TGCGCCAGCAGCTCCGGGACAGCTAATGAAAAACTGTTTTTT. V is TRBV5-1 and J is TRBJ1-4; the match to TRBD1 covers 7 bases. This CDR3 is 14 amino acids long. Losses at the gene ends were 3 bases for V and 3 bases for J; bases not matched to a gene: 2. CDR1 is SGHRS, CDR2 YFSETQ, per germline.